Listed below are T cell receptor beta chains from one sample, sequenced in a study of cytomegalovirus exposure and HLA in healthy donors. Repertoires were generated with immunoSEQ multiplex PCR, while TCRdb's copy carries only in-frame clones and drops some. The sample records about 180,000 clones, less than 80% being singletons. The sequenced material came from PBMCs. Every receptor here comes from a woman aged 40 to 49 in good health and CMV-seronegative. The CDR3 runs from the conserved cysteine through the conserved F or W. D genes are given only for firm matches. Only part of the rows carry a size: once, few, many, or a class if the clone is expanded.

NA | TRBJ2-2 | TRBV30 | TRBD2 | CAWSVAGGHTGELFF | TGTGCCTGGAGTGTAGCGGGGGGGCACACCGGGGAGCTGTTTTTT
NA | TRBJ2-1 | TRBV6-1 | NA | CASKTDSRNEQFF | TGTGCCAGCAAGACGGACAGCCGCAATGAGCAGTTCTTC
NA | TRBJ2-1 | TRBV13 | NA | CASSLPRVGDEQFF | TGTGCCAGCAGCTTACCCCGGGTCGGCGATGAGCAGTTCTTC
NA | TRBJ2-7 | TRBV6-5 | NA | CASSWRVSYEQYF | TGTGCCAGCAGTTGGCGGGTCTCCTACGAGCAGTACTTC
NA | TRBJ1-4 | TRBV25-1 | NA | CASSGFRTRGAANEKLFF | TGTGCCAGCAGTGGGTTCAGGACCAGGGGCGCAGCTAATGAAAAACTGTTTTTT
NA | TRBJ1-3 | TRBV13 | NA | CASSLGPVRSGNTIYF | TGTGCCAGCAGCTTAGGGCCGGTCCGCTCTGGAAACACCATATATTTT
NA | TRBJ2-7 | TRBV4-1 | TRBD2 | CASSPGGRVYEQYF | TGCGCCAGCAGCCCGGGAGGAAGGGTCTACGAGCAGTACTTC
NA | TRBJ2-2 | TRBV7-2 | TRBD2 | CASSRTAVAGGTGELFF | TGTGCCAGCAGCAGAACCGCGGTAGCGGGAGGCACCGGGGAGCTGTTTTTT
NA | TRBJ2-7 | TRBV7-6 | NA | CASSLVGVGGTYEQYF | TGTGCCAGCAGCTTAGTTGGGGTGGGGGGTACCTACGAGCAGTACTTC
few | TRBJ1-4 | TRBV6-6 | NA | CASQLPGVGEKLFF | TGTGCCAGCCAGCTGCCAGGGGTTGGCGAAAAACTGTTTTTT
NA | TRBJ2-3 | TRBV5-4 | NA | CASSLRSRGTTDTQYF | TGTGCCAGCAGCTTAAGGTCAAGGGGGACCACAGATACGCAGTATTTT
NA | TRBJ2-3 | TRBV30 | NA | CAWSPGASTDTQYF | TGTGCCTGGAGTCCAGGGGCCAGCACAGATACGCAGTATTTT
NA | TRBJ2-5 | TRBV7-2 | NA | CASSLGRVGETQYF | TGTGCCAGCAGCTTAGGGAGAGTAGGCGAGACCCAGTACTTC
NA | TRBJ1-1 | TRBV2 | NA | CASRVYSREAFF | TGTGCCAGCAGGGTTTACTCACGGGAGGCTTTCTTT
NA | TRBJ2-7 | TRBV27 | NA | CASSLSGSYEQYF | TGTGCCAGCAGTTTATCGGGCAGCTACGAGCAGTACTTC
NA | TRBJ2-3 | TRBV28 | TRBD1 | CASSPRTGRIGTDTQYF | TGTGCCAGCAGTCCAAGGACAGGGAGGATAGGAACAGATACGCAGTATTTT
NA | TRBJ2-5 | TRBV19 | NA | CASSIDRGSRQETQYF | TGTGCCAGTAGTATTGATCGAGGGAGTCGCCAAGAGACCCAGTACTTC
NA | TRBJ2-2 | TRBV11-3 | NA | CASSLAAGELFF | TGTGCCAGCAGCTTAGCGGCCGGGGAGCTGTTTTTT
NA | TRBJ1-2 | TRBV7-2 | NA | CASSSQRAVYYGYTF | TGTGCCAGCAGCTCCCAGCGGGCAGTATACTATGGCTACACCTTC
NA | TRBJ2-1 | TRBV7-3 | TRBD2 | CASSLLGSGTSGRVVEQFF | TGTGCCAGCAGCTTATTGGGTTCCGGGACTAGCGGGAGGGTTGTTGAGCAGTTCTTC
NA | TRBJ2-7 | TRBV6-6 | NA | CASSPRPGLREQYF | TGTGCCAGCAGCCCCCGGCCGGGACTGCGCGAGCAGTACTTC
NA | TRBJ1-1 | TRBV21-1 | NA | CASSKGVRGKTEAFF | TGTGCCAGCAGCAAAGGCGTAAGGGGTAAGACTGAAGCTTTCTTT
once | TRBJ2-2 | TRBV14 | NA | CASSQSLTGELFF | TGTGCCAGCAGCCAATCATTGACCGGGGAGCTGTTTTTT
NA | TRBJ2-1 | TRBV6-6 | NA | CASSPRNEQFF | TGTGCCAGCAGCCCACGGAATGAGCAGTTCTTC
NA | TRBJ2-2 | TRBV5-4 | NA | CASSGGTGELFF | TGTGCCAGCAGCGGGGGGACCGGGGAGCTGTTTTTT
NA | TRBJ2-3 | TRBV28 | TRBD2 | CASPPAASGSSDTQYF | TGTGCCAGCCCCCCGGCCGCTAGCGGGAGCTCAGATACGCAGTATTTT
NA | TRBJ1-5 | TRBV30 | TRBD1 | CACRQGGNQPQHF | TGTGCCTGTCGACAGGGCGGCAATCAGCCCCAGCATTTT
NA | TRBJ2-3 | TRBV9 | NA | CASSVPSTDTQYF | TGTGCCAGCAGCGTACCTAGCACAGATACGCAGTATTTT
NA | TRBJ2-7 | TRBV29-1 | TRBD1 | CSARQGTYEQYF | TGCAGCGCTAGACAGGGCACCTACGAGCAGTACTTC
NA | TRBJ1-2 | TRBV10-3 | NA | CAISGGGDGYTF | TGTGCCATCAGTGGCGGGGGAGACGGCTACACCTTC
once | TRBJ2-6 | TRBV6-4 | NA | CASSDSTGTSGANVLTF | TGTGCCAGCAGTGACTCGACAGGTACATCTGGGGCCAACGTCCTGACTTTC
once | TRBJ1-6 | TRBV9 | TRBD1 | CASSSGTGSSPLHF | TGTGCCAGCAGCTCCGGGACAGGGAGTTCACCCCTCCACTTT
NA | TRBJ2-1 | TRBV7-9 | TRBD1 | CASRRGTGVDEQFF | TGTGCCAGCAGGAGGGGGACAGGGGTCGATGAGCAGTTCTTC
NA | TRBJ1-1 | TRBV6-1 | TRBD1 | CASSVQGAHAEAFF | TGTGCCAGCAGTGTCCAGGGGGCGCACGCTGAAGCTTTCTTT
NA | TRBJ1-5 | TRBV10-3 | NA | CAISEEGGQPQHF | TGTGCCATCAGTGAGGAGGGAGGTCAGCCCCAGCATTTT
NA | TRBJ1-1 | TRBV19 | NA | CASSIGFRNPGKENTEAFF | TGTGCCAGTAGTATTGGGTTTAGGAACCCGGGTAAAGAGAACACTGAAGCTTTCTTT
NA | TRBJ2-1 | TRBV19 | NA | CASTPGRVHEQFF | TGTGCCAGTACCCCAGGAAGAGTCCATGAGCAGTTCTTC